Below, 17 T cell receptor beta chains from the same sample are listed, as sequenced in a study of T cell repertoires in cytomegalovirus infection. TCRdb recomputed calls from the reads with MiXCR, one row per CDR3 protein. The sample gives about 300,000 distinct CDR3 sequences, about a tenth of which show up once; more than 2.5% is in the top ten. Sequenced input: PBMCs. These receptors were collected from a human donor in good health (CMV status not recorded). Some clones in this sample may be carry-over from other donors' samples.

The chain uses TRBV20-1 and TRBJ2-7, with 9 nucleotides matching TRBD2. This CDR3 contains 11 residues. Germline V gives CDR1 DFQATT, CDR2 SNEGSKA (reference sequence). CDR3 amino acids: CSLAGPYEQYF. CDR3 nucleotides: TGCAGCCTAGCGGGGCCCTACGAGCAGTACTTC.

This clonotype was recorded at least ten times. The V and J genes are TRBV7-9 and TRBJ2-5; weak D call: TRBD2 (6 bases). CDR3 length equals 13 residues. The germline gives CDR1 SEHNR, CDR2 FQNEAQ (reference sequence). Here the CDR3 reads CAAGGSGRETQYF. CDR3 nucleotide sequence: TGTGCTGCCGGAGGGAGCGGCCGAGAGACCCAGTACTTC.

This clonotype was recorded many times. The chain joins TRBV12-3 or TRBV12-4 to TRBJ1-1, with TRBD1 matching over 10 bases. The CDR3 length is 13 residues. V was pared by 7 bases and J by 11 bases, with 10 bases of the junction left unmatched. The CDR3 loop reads CASTSTGGSPAFF. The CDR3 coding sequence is TGTGCCAGCACCTCGACAGGGGGCTCCCCGGCTTTCTTT.

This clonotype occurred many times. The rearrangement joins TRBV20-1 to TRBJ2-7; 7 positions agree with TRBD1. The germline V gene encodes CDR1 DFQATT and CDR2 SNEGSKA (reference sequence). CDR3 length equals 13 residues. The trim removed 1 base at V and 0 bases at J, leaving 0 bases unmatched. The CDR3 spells CSARGDSSYEQYV. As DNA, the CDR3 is TGCAGTGCTAGAGGGGACAGCTCCTACGAGCAGTACGTC.

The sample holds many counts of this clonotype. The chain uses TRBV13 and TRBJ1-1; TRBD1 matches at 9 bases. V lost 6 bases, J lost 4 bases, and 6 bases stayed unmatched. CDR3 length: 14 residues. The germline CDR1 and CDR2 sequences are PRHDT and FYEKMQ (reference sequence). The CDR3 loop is CASSPDRGVTEAFF. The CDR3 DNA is TGTGCCAGCAGTCCTGACAGGGGGGTCACTGAAGCTTTCTTT.

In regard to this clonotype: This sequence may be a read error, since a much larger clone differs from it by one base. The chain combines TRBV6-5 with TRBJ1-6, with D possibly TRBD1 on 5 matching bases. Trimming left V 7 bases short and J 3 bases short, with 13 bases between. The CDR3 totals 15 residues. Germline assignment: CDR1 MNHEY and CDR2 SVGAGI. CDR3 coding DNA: TGTGCCAGCACTCGACAGAGCTTCTATAATTCACCCCTCCACTTT. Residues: CASTRQSFYNSPLHF.

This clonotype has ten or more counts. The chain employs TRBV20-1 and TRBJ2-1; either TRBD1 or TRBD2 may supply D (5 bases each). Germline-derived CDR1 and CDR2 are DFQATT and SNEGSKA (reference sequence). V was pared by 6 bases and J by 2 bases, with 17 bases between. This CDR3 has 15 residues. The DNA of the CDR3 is TGCAGTGCCCTTCCTGGGGACCGCACCTACAATGAGCAGTTCTTC. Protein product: CSALPGDRTYNEQFF.

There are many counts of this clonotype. CDR3: CASSPLAGRLFF. The CDR3 DNA follows: TGTGCCAGCAGCCCGCTGGCGGGACGACTGTTTTTT. The chain is built from TRBV28 and TRBJ1-4; possible D gene TRBD1, 5 bases. Germline V gene sequence: CDR1 MDHEN, CDR2 SYDVKM. This CDR3 spans 12 amino acids. Trimming took 6 bases from V and 13 from J, leaving 15 bases between them.

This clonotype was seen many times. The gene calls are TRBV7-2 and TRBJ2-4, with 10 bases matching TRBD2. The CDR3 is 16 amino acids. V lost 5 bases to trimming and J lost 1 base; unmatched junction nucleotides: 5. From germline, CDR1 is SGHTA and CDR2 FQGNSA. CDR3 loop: CASSPSGGGAKNIQYF. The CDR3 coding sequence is TGTGCCAGCAGCCCTAGCGGGGGAGGGGCCAAAAACATTCAGTACTTC.

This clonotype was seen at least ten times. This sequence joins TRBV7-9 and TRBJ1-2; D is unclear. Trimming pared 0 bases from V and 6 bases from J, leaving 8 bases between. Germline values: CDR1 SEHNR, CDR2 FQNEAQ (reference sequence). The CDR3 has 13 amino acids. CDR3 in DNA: TGTGCCAGCAGCTTAGCGTTACGGGATGGCTACACCTTC. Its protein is CASSLALRDGYTF. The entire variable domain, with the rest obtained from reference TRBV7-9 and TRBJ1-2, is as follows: DTGVSQNPRHKITKRGQNVTFRCDPISEHNRLYWYRQTLGQGPEFLTYFQNEAQLEKSRLLSDRFSAERPKGSFSTLEIQRTEQGDSAMYLCASSLALRDGYTFGSGTRLTVV.

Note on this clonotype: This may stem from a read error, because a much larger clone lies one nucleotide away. CDR3 coding DNA: TGTGCCAGCAGCCAAGTCTTCGGGACTAATAGGAATCAGCCCCAGCATTTT. Translated: CASSQVFGTNRNQPQHF. The V and J genes are TRBV14 and TRBJ1-5; D might be TRBD1 (5 bases). The V gene's germline CDR1 is SGHDN and CDR2 FVKESK. CDR3 size: 17 residues. V shed 1 base and J shed 4 bases, with 17 bases lying between them. Together with reference TRBV14 and TRBJ1-5, the CDR3 gives the full variable domain: EAGVTQFPSHSVIEKGQTVTLRCDPISGHDNLYWYRRVMGKEIKFLLHFVKESKQDESGMPNNRFLAERTGGTYSTLKVQPAELEDSGVYFCASSQVFGTNRNQPQHFGDGTRLSIL.

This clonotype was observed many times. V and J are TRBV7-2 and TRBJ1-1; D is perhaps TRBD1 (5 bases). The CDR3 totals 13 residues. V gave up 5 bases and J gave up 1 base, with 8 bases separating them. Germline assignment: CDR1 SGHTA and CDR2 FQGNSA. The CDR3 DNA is TGTGCCAGCAGCGGCGACAGGAACACTGAAGCTTTCTTT. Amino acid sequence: CASSGDRNTEAFF.

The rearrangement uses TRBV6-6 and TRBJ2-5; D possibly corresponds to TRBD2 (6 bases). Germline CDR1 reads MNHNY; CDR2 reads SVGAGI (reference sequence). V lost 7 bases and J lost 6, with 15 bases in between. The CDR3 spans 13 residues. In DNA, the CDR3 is TGTGCCAGCACCCCTGGGGGGAGGAAGACCCAGTACTTC. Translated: CASTPGGRKTQYF.

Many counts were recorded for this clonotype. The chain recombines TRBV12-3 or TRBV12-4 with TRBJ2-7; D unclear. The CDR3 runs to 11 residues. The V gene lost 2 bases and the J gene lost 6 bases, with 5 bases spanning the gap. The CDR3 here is CASSLRLEQYF. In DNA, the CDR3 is TGTGCCAGCAGTTTAAGGCTCGAGCAGTACTTC.

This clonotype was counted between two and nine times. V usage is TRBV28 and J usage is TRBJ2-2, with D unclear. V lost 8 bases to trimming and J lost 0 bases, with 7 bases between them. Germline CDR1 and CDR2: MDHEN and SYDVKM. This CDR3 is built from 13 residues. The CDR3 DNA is TGTGCCAGCCCGACACCGAACACCGGGGAGCTGTTTTTT. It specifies CASPTPNTGELFF.

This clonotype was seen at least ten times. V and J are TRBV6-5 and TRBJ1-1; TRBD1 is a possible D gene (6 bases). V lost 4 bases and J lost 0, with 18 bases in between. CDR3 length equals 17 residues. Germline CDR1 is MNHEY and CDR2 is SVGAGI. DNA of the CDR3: TGTGCCAGCAGTTCTTCCGAGAGGGGGTGGGTGAACACTGAAGCTTTCTTT. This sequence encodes CASSSSERGWVNTEAFF.

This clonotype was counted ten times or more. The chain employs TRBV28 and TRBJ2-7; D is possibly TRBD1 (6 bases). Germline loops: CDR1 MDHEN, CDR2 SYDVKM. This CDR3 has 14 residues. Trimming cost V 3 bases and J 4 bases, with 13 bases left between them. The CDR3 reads CASSLTGQLYEQYV. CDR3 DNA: TGTGCCAGCAGTTTGACAGGACAACTTTACGAGCAGTACGTC.